This TCR beta chain came from a study of shared clonotypes between healthy human individuals. Study-wide findings and caveats: In several donors, around 5% of naive CD4 clonotypes appeared in common.

In regard to this clone: Its specificity is unknown.

Every subset had its genomic DNA shared out evenly among several immunoSEQ plates. Sorted-subset replicate PCR reactions contained 200 ng DNA, corresponding to some 28,000 T cell genomes. Data came from immunoSEQ multiplex PCR; TCRdb stores just in-frame clones and leaves some out. The table lists about 2.1 million clones, about 93% of them singletons, with approximately 1.7% in the top ten. Naivety among CD8 cells was defined by CD45RO negativity and positive CCR7 selection, thereby excluding terminally differentiated effector memory CD45RA+ cells. The sample taken for sequencing was naive CD8+ T cells from PBMCs. This clonotype was obtained from a man aged 18 to 29 in good health. Some clones in this sample may be carry-over from other donors' samples.

The CDR3 reads CASSARLRRGEQYF. CDR3 DNA: TGTGCCAGCAGTGCCCGACTTCGCAGGGGAGAGCAGTACTTC. The chain employs TRBV28 and TRBJ2-7; a weak D match, TRBD1 (6 bases). The germline CDR1 and CDR2 sequences are MDHEN and SYDVKM. Trimming left V 5 bases short and J 7 bases short, with 18 bases between. The CDR3 consists of 14 residues.